What follows are 4 T cell receptor beta chains derived from one specimen sequenced in a study of cytomegalovirus exposure and HLA in healthy donors. The primer mix had 60 Vbeta and 13 Jbeta primers. Clones were sequenced by immunoSEQ multiplex PCR, and TCRdb holds only the in-frame ones, with some missing. The sample has about 94,000 clones; 7.6% are singletons. The source material was PBMCs. The receptors were gathered from a middle-aged man in good health and CMV-seronegative.

With regard to this clone: The junction departs from germline at one end; a sequencing error may be responsible. The same CDR3 arises from other DNA sequences in this sample as well. The chain carries TRBV10-1 and TRBJ1-1; 7 bases align to TRBD1. Germline assignment: CDR1 WNHNN and CDR2 SYGVQD (reference sequence). The CDR3 length is 15 residues. The CDR3 spells CASSEGTAMNTEAFF. As DNA, the CDR3 is TGCGCCAGCAGTGAGGGGACAGCTATGAACACCGAAGCTTTCTTT.

This clone was detected only a few times. The CDR3 loop reads CASGGGPENEKLFF. CDR3 bases: TGTGCCAGCGGGGGGGGACCTGAGAATGAAAAACTGTTTTTT. The V call is TRBV7-9, the J call TRBJ1-4; TRBD1 is a possible D gene (5 bases). Trimming pared 8 bases from V and 5 bases from J, leaving 15 bases between. CDR1 is SEHNR, CDR2 FQNEAQ, per germline (reference sequence). The CDR3 contains 14 residues.

This clone has more than one count but fewer than ten. V is TRBV30 and J is TRBJ2-3; tentative D call: TRBD1 (6 bases). There are 12 residues in the CDR3. CDR1 is GTSNPN and CDR2 is SVGIG in the germline V gene (reference sequence). The V end lost 7 bases, the J end lost 6 bases, and 14 bases lay between the germline ends. The CDR3 is CASSHRADTQYF. In DNA, the CDR3 is TGTGCCTCCTCGCACAGGGCCGATACGCAGTATTTT.

This clone has more than one count but fewer than ten. The rearrangement uses TRBV5-4 and TRBJ2-2; 8 nucleotides match TRBD1. Germline V gene lookup returns CDR1 SGHNT and CDR2 YYREEE (reference sequence). The CDR3 spans 15 residues. Trimming removed 4 bases from V and 5 bases from J; junction bases left unmatched: 7. The DNA for the CDR3 is TGTGCCAGCAGCCCGGACAGGGTGATAACCGGGGAGCTGTTTTTT. Protein: CASSPDRVITGELFF.